These T cell receptor beta chains were read from a single sample in a study of vaccination and CD4 T cells after COVID-19. TCRdb passed the PCR reads through MiXCR, listing each CDR3 protein once. The sample lists about 7,600 distinct CDR3 sequences, about 42% occurring once. Their recognized antigens are unknown. The sequenced sample was CD4+ T cells from blood, cultured in vitro. These receptors all come from a human donor in good health. The CDR3 runs from the conserved cysteine through the conserved F or W. A D gene is named only where the DNA matches it firmly. Part of the rows lack a size; the others show once, few, many or a class for expanded clones.

clone size,V gene,J gene,D gene,CDR3 protein,CDR3 DNA
.,TRBV14,TRBJ1-2,TRBD1,CASSRDRGGGYTF,TGTGCCAGCAGCCGTGACAGGGGAGGAGGCTACACCTTC
few,TRBV15,TRBJ1-5,.,CATSSEFGDSQPQHF,TGTGCCACCAGCTCCGAGTTCGGGGATAGCCAGCCCCAGCATTTT
.,TRBV7-6,TRBJ2-3,.,CASRLGSGFGTDTQYF,TGTGCCAGCAGACTAGGTTCGGGGTTTGGTACAGATACGCAGTATTTT
few,TRBV14,TRBJ2-5,.,CASSQTPLLWGIQETQYF,TGTGCCAGCAGCCAAACTCCCCTCCTGTGGGGTATCCAAGAGACCCAGTACTTC
few,TRBV19,TRBJ2-1,.,CASSIGFRGLPGEQFF,TGTGCCAGTAGTATTGGGTTCCGGGGTTTGCCCGGTGAGCAGTTCTTC
few,TRBV7-9,TRBJ2-5,.,CASSLGEVLGGETQYF,TGTGCCAGCAGCTTAGGCGAGGTCCTTGGCGGAGAGACCCAGTACTTC
.,TRBV21-1,TRBJ1-5,.,CASSPLTGAKGIYRGRSGQPQHF,TGTGCCAGCAGCCCTCTGACCGGGGCCAAGGGGATTTACAGGGGGCGTAGTGGTCAGCCCCAGCATTTT
.,TRBV29-1,TRBJ2-2,TRBD2,CSVAGLVVNGELFF,TGCAGCGTCGCGGGACTAGTTGTTAACGGGGAGCTGTTTTTT
.,TRBV20-1,TRBJ1-1,.,CSAPWVGTEAFF,TGCAGTGCCCCTTGGGTGGGAACTGAAGCTTTCTTT
few,TRBV21-1,TRBJ1-2,.,CASTPDRRYGYTF,TGTGCCAGCACCCCGGACAGGCGCTATGGCTACACCTTC
.,TRBV12-3/TRBV12-4,TRBJ1-2,TRBD1,CASSLLTGSNYGYTF,TGTGCCAGCAGTTTGTTGACAGGGAGCAACTATGGCTACACCTTC
.,TRBV11-2,TRBJ1-1,.,CASRRLRAGINSEAFF,TGTGCCAGCAGACGCTTAAGGGCGGGGATTAACTCTGAAGCTTTCTTT
.,TRBV20-1,TRBJ2-2,.,CSARLGNTGELFF,TGCAGTGCTAGGCTAGGGAACACCGGGGAGCTGTTTTTT
medium-sized,TRBV7-2,TRBJ2-7,.,CASSLAPPGAAYEQYF,TGTGCCAGCAGCTTAGCTCCCCCAGGGGCCGCCTACGAGCAGTACTTC
few,TRBV2,TRBJ2-6,.,CASSARSSRDLSGANVLTF,TGTGCCAGCAGCGCCCGATCCTCGCGGGACCTCTCTGGGGCCAACGTCCTGACTTTC
.,TRBV20-1,TRBJ2-1,.,CSPRKGGNEQFF,TGCAGTCCGAGAAAGGGGGGCAATGAGCAGTTCTTC
few,TRBV20-1,TRBJ2-5,TRBD1,CSARDGTGGEETQYF,TGCAGTGCTAGAGATGGGACAGGGGGCGAGGAGACCCAGTACTTC
few,TRBV20-1,TRBJ2-3,TRBD2,CSARDQLGLAEPNTQYF,TGCAGTGCTAGAGATCAGCTAGGACTAGCGGAGCCAAATACGCAGTATTTT
.,TRBV6-2/TRBV6-3,TRBJ1-6,.,CASSYSWISGRRKNSPLHF,TGTGCCAGCAGTTACTCTTGGATTTCGGGACGGCGCAAAAATTCACCCCTCCACTTT
few,TRBV6-5,TRBJ1-2,.,CASSSHPGAGYTF,TGTGCCAGCAGTTCCCACCCCGGGGCTGGCTACACCTTC
.,TRBV6-2/TRBV6-3,TRBJ2-1,TRBD2,CASRKHKGLAGGTTEQFF,TGTGCCAGCAGAAAACACAAGGGACTAGCGGGGGGAACAACTGAGCAGTTCTTC
.,TRBV7-8,TRBJ1-6,.,CASSFGRAQGSYNSPLHF,TGTGCCAGCAGCTTCGGGAGGGCTCAGGGGTCCTATAATTCACCCCTCCACTTT